The subject of this entry is one TCR beta chain. As processed by the authors: It was from reference gene primer amplification that nucleated cell counts were estimated. Clones were sequenced by immunoSEQ multiplex PCR, and TCRdb holds only the in-frame ones, with some missing. That table is the source of V, J and clone size, and D and trimming were worked out from the DNA. The table records about 140,000 clones, about 87% of them present only once. This sample stems from a study of blood T cell repertoires in COVID-19. The overall study: The United States, Italy and Spain provided the acute and convalescent COVID-19 samples. In each case, the material was cDNA or gDNA derived from T cells, B-cell-depleted T cells, or PBMCs.

This CDR3 has 15 residues. Germline V gene sequence: CDR1 MNHEY, CDR2 SVGAGI. V was cut by 6 bases and J by 4 bases, with 16 bases left in between. Seattle patients were enrolled while actively infected and followed longitudinally. Sequenced: peripheral blood. The TCR comes from a human donor with COVID-19, enrolled during active disease. The donor label of this sample is uncertain. This chain joins TRBV6-5 and TRBJ1-3; D is perhaps TRBD1 (6 bases). This CDR3 reads CASSAGQMGGNTIYF. CDR3 bases: TGTGCCAGCAGCGCCGGACAGATGGGAGGAAACACCATATATTTT.